These T cell receptor beta chains were read from a single sample in a study of persistence of HIV-infected CD4 T cells. TCRdb's copy holds only in-frame clones and misses some; the assay was immunoSEQ multiplex PCR. Among 40,000 to 55,000 clones listed, 70% to 80% were seen once. These receptors lack a known antigen. The sample in question was CD4+ T cells sorted from PBMCs after approximately 20-hour stimulation, obtained from a patient who received antiretroviral therapy. These receptor sequences come from an adult man with HIV who was CMV-seropositive. Each CDR3 is given with its conserved first and last residue. D genes are given only for firm matches. Clone size is given for some rows only: seen once, a few or many times, or a class if the clone is expanded.

clone_size j_call v_call d_call cdr3_nt cdr3_aa
- TRBJ2-7 TRBV7-2 TRBD2 TGTGCCAGCAGCTTAAGGGGAGGGATCGTATACGAGCAGTACTTC CASSLRGGIVYEQYF
- TRBJ1-4 TRBV19 - TGTGCCAGTCGAAAGGGACCAACTAATGAAAAACTGTTTTTT CASRKGPTNEKLFF
- TRBJ2-2 TRBV4-1 - TGCGCCAGCAGCCAATGGGTCGGGGCGAACACCGGGGAGCTGTTTTTT CASSQWVGANTGELFF
- TRBJ2-5 TRBV25-1 - TGTGCCAGCAGTTTCCTAAGAGGGGATGAGACCCAGTACTTC CASSFLRGDETQYF
few TRBJ1-1 TRBV12-3/TRBV12-4 - TGTGCCAGCAACCAACAGGGCCCCACTGAAGCTTTCTTT CASNQQGPTEAFF
few TRBJ1-6 TRBV5-6 TRBD1 TGTGCCAGCAGCTCGTTGTATCGGTTGGGGACAGGGAATTCACCCCTCCACTTT CASSSLYRLGTGNSPLHF
- TRBJ1-6 TRBV30 - TGTGCCTGGCTCAGCTCCTATAATTCACCCCTCCACTTT CAWLSSYNSPLHF
- TRBJ2-7 TRBV30 - TGTGCCTGGAAAGAGGGAATATACGAGCAGTACTTC CAWKEGIYEQYF
few TRBJ1-2 TRBV7-9 - TGTGCCAGCAGCTTAGTAGCCCTCGGGCGCTATGGCTACACCTTC CASSLVALGRYGYTF
once TRBJ1-5 TRBV7-2 - TGTGCCAGCAGCTTAGAACAGGGCCAGCCCCAGCATTTT CASSLEQGQPQHF
- TRBJ1-2 TRBV7-2 - TGTGCCAGCAGCTCACAGACGGGGGCTCCCTATGGCTACACCTTC CASSSQTGAPYGYTF